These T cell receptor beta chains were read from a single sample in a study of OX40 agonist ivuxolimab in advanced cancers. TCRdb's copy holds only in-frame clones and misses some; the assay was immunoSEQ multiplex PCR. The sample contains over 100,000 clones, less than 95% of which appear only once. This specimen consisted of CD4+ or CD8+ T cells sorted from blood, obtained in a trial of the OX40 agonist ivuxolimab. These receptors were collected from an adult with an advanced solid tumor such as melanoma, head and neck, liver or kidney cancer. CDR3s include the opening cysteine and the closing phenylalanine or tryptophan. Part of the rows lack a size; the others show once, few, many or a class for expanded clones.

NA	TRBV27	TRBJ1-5	CASSSTGGRDTISNQPQHF
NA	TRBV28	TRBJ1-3	CASSLSLQGSSSGNTIYF
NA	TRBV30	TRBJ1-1	CAWSVGTPGTEAFF
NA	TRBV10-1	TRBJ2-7	CASSSGGSDSYEQYF
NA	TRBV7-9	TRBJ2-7	CASSWDSTGEQYF
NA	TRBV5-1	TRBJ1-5	CASSLTGENQPQHF
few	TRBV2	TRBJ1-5	CASSEASVRQPQHF
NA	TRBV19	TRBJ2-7	CASSIGLAGAYEQYF
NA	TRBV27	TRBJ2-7	CASRSDRFYEQYF
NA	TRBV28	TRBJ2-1	CASSSPGLAIGNEQFF
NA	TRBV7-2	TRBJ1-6	CASSLKTGSNSPLHF
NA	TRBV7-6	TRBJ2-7	CASSLRAGGSSYEQYF
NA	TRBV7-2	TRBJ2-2	CASSLAGVGNTGELFF
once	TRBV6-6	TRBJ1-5	CASSSQGVRQPQHF
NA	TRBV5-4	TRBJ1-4	CASSPGQGSATNEKLFF
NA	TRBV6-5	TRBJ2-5	CASSLREEATQYF
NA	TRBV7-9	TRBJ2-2	CASSLGTGDTGELFF
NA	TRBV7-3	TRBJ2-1	CASSALGSYNEQFF
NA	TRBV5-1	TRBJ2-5	CASSFARTGASRETQYF
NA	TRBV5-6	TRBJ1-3	CASSWTPTAGNTIYF
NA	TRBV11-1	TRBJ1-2	CASSLGLNYGYTF
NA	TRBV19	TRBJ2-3	CASSTGQGVTDTQYF
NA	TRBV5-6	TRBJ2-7	CASSARDGAYEQYF
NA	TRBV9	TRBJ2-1	CASSERTGSYNEQFF